The clone carrying this T cell receptor beta chain was observed a single time. The record originates from a study of T cells in Graves' hyperthyroidism and ophthalmopathy. Template material for amplifying TCR beta CDR3 regions consisted of RNA transcripts. Primed by the HTBI set, a first-round RT-PCR was run on the TCR CDR3. TCRdb re-derived calls from the multiplex PCR reads in MiXCR, one entry per CDR3 protein. Here the sample spans 650,000 to 800,000 distinct CDR3 sequences, 45% being singletons. Trimming took off 1 base at V and 7 bases at J, with 13 bases between the two ends. CDR1 is SEHNR and CDR2 is FQNEAQ in the germline V gene (reference sequence). There are 15 residues in the CDR3.

This clonotype was sampled from an adult man with Graves' disease, either hyperthyroidism or ophthalmopathy (not recorded which). The sample was peripheral blood or thyroid tissue (not recorded which). The V and J genes are TRBV7-9 and TRBJ1-4; a weak D match, TRBD1 (5 bases). CDR3 sequence: CASSLEGGAREKLFF. The DNA of the CDR3 is TGTGCCAGCAGCTTAGAGGGAGGGGCCCGTGAAAAACTGTTTTTT.